Presented here are 3 T cell receptor beta chains from one specimen sequenced in a study of blood T cell repertoires in COVID-19. The method was immunoSEQ multiplex PCR; TCRdb's version includes in-frame clones alone and lacks a portion of them. There are around 200,000 clones in the sample; 85% to 90% occur only once, and around 1.5% lies in the top ten. The specimen was peripheral blood. These receptor sequences come from a young man with active or convalescent COVID-19.

This clone was found many times. The chain uses TRBV4-1 and TRBJ1-1; D uncertain. This CDR3 has 14 residues. Looked up from germline, CDR1 is MGHRA and CDR2 is YSYEKL. The V end lost 4 bases, the J end lost 0 bases, and 9 bases lay between the germline ends. The CDR3 bases are TGCGCCAGCAGCCGTAAAAGCTTGAACACTGAAGCTTTCTTT. Encoded protein: CASSRKSLNTEAFF.

The chain is built from TRBV18 and TRBJ2-7; 10 nucleotides line up with TRBD2. The CDR3 sequence is 15 residues long. From germline, CDR1 is KGHSH and CDR2 LQKENI. The V gene end was trimmed by 0 bases and the J gene end by 2 bases; junction bases not matched to a gene: 1. CDR3 nucleotide sequence: TGTGCCAGCTCACCACCGAGCGGGAGGGCCTACGAGCAGTACTTC. It codes for CASSPPSGRAYEQYF. The variable domain in full, with the rest retrieved from reference TRBV18 and TRBJ2-7, is NAGVMQNPRHLVRRRGQEARLRCSPMKGHSHVYWYRQLPEEGLKFMVYLQKENIIDESGMPKERFSAEFPKEGPSILRIQQVVRGDSAAYFCASSPPSGRAYEQYFGPGTRLTVT.

The CDR3 DNA sequence: TGTGCCAGCAGCGTAGGTGGTCGGGGGGGCCAAGATACGCAGTATTTT. Its translation is CASSVGGRGGQDTQYF. The J gene is TRBJ2-3, the V gene TRBV9; 8 bases line up with TRBD2. This CDR3 has 16 amino acids. Germline assignment: CDR1 SGDLS and CDR2 YYNGEE. The V and J ends lost 0 bases and 5 bases, in that order; junction bases with no gene match: 8.